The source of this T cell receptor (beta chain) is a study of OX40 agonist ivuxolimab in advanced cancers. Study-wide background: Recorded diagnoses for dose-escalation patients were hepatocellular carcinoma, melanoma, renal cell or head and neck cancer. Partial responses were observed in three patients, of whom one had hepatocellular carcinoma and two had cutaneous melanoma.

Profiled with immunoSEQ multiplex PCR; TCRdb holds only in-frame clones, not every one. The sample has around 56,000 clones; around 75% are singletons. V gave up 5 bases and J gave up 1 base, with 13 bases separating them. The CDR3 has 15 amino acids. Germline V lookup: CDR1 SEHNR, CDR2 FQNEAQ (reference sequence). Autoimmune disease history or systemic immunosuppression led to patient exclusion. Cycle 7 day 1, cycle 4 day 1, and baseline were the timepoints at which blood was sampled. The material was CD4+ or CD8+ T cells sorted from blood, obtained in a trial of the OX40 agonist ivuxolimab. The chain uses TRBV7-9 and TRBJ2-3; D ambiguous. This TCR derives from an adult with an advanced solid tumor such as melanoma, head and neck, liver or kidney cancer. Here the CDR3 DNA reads TGTGCCAGCAGCCCCGCCATTGGGGGCACAGATACGCAGTATTTT. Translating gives CASSPAIGGTDTQYF.